This T cell receptor (beta chain) came from a study of PD-1 blockade in mismatch repair-deficient tumors (dated by TCRdb to between 2016 and 2019). With regard to the full study: The trial enrolled some 90 consecutive patients with under 15 mismatch repair-deficient cancer types between 2013 and late 2016, all previously treated and progressing. Tumor-associated T cell clones were tracked in the peripheral blood of patients responding to PD-1 blockade by deep sequencing of TCR CDR3 regions.

Mismatch repair deficiency was established in every enrolled patient by polymerase chain reaction or immunohistochemistry. TCR sequencing was performed for three patients who responded to pembrolizumab therapy. In the phase II trial, pembrolizumab PD-1 blockade was tested prospectively in advanced mismatch repair-deficient cancers, no matter which tissue of origin the cancers came from. Peripheral blood T cell samples were serially collected before and at multiple times after PD-1 blockade was started. The timing of each blood sample was reported as weeks after the first dose of pembrolizumab. Findings and caveats that apply to the study as a whole: Clones residing in the tumor, which were often undetectable in blood before treatment, expanded quickly after pembrolizumab and then contracted, generally before radiologic responses.

Regarding this clone: The specificity of this receptor is unknown. No base qualities exist here, and no much larger clone lies one base off it.

The library was generated by the immunoSEQ multiplex PCR assay. TCRdb stores this immuneACCESS table with in-frame sequences only. Part of the clones is absent; in the studies checked, under half of the shortfall reflects unresolved V genes, and no reason is known for the rest. The sample records roughly 37,000 clones, approximately 80% of which are singletons. The top ten hold around 1% of the sample. Sequenced here: PBMCs, sampled 38 to 40 weeks after starting pembrolizumab. The TCR was taken from an adult with mismatch repair-deficient cancer.

The CDR3 protein sequence reads: CASSPWGLAEGEQFF. Here is the DNA: TGTGCCAGCAGCCCCTGGGGACTAGCGGAAGGGGAGCAGTTCTTC. Recombination linked TRBV14 to TRBJ2-1, with 11 junctional bases fitting TRBD2. V loses 4 bases at its end and J loses 10 bases; junction bases beyond the gene matches: 9. From the cysteine through the phenylalanine, the CDR3 covers 15 amino acids. Only the CDR3 DNA is retained, 45 bases long and in frame from the first base. The CDR1 and CDR2 encoded by the germline V gene are SGHDN and FVKESK.